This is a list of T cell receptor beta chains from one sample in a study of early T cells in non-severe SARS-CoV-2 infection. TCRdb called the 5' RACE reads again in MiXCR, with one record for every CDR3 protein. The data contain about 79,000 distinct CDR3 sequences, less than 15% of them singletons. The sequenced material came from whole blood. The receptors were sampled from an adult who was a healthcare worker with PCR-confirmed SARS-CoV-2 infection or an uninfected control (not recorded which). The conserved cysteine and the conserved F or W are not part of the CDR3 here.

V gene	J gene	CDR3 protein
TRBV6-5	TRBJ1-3	ASSYAANWASGNTIY
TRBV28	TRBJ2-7	ASSPGVGEQY
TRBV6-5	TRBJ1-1	ASRTGGVGTEAF
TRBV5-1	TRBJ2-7	ASSLVSGPSSYEQY
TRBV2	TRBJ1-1	ASRRGQGSGAF
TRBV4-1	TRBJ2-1	ASSQAISQTQQF
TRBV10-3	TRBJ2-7	AISESALLAPYEQY
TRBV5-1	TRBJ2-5	ASSLAVLETQY
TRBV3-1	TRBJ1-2	ASSQGQSYGYT
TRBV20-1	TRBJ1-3	SAPGDGNTIY
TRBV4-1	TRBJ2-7	ASSQIPGLNYEQY
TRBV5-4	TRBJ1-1	ASSLAEDGGYPANTEAF
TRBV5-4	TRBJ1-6	ASSLFGQLAPLH
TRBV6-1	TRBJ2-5	ASSEDRGRETQY
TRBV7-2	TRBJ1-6	ASSPGAGLKSPLH
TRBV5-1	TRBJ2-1	ASSLATQKPGDEQF
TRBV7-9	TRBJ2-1	ASSLAWAAGEQF
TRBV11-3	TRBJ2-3	ASSLAAGSTDTQY
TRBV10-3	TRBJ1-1	AIAGQVNTEAF
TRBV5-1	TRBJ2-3	ASSLNPPSGGDTQY
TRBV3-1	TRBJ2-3	ASSREGGPTDTQY
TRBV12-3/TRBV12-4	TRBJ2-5	ASTRGGKTQY
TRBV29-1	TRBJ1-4	SVEPRFKGEKLF
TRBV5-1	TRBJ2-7	ASSFGWGYEQY
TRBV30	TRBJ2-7	AWSSLAGGPGQY
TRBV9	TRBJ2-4	ASSSGQGMDIQY
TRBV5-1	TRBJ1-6	ASSPGYNNSPLH
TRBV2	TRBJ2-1	ASMITSGSSYNEQF
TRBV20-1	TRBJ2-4	SARGTGSRDIQY
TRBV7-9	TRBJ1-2	ASRENANYGYT
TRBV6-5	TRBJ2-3	ASSYSSVTDTQY
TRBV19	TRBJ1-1	ASRTGVGNEAF
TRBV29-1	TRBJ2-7	SVKTVSYEQY
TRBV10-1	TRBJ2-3	ASSHLGQGSTDTQY
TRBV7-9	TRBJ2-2	ASSLALGTGELF
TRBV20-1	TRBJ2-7	SAREGNSYEQY
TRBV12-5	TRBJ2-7	ASGTSPSGGANEQY
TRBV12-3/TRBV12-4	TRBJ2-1	ASSFSGGLGV
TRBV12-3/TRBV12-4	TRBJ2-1	ASSPLAGPPGAYNEQF
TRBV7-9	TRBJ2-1	ASSYNEQF
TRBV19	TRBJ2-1	ASSIEDNEQF